This T cell receptor (beta chain) stems from a study of blood T cell repertoires in COVID-19. The germline V gene has CDR1 SNHLY and CDR2 FYNNEI. The CDR3 runs to 16 residues. Trimming removed 1 base from V and 0 bases from J, with 12 bases in between. Here immunoSEQ multiplex PCR was the method, and the copy in TCRdb shows in-frame clones only, minus some. The sample has 500,000 or so clones, about 85% seen once. A single count supports this clone. This chain uses TRBV2 with TRBJ1-2, with D possibly TRBD1 on 6 matching bases. The source is a woman aged 18-29 years who had recovered from COVID-19. The sequenced material came from PBMCs or T cells enriched from blood (not recorded which). The CDR3 sequence is CASSEGGTPTNYGYTF. CDR3 nucleotides: TGTGCCAGCAGTGAAGGGGGGACACCAACTAACTATGGCTACACCTTC.